The clone carrying this T cell receptor (beta chain) was detected a few times. Its antigen is not identified. This entry belongs to a study of cytomegalovirus exposure and HLA in healthy donors. Findings and limits, study-wide: On later analysis, the bulk of CMV-associated TCR beta chains appeared to be HLA-restricted. In vitro, a few CMV-associated chains proved specific for CMV antigens.

Germline-derived CDR1 and CDR2 are LNHDA and SQIVND (reference sequence). The germline V and J ends were trimmed by 1 base and 4 bases, with 10 bases remaining between them. There are 14 residues in the CDR3. It was with 60 Vbeta and 13 Jbeta primers that the PCR ran. Using immunoSEQ multiplex PCR, the repertoire was profiled, and TCRdb retains in-frame clones only, with some absent. The sample records 150,000 to 200,000 clones, over 9.5% being singletons. The chain combines TRBV19 with TRBJ1-2; tentatively, D is TRBD1 (5 bases). The source material was PBMCs. The receptor was isolated from a man aged 50 or older in good health and CMV-seropositive. CDR3 DNA sequence: TGTGCCAGTAGTATAGGAACTCAGGGCTATGGCTACACCTTC. Translated, it gives CASSIGTQGYGYTF.